These 26 T cell receptor beta chains originate from one sample sequenced in a study of HIV-infected patients and healthy controls. TCRdb reprocessed the 5' RACE reads with MiXCR, giving one entry per CDR3 protein. This table holds 70,000 or so distinct CDR3 sequences, around 17% found once. Sequenced: CD4+ T cells from blood. The receptors derive from a human donor in good health.

The V and J genes are TRBV9 and TRBJ2-1; D possibly corresponds to TRBD2 (6 bases). CDR1 and CDR2 from the germline V gene are SGDLS and YYNGEE. Trimming shortened V by 3 bases and J by 6 bases, and 10 bases separated the two germline ends. The CDR3 spans 13 residues. The chain's CDR3 is CASSGRALNEQFF. CDR3 bases: TGTGCCAGCAGCGGGAGGGCCCTCAATGAGCAGTTCTTC.

This clonotype showed up just a few times. The chain links TRBV11-2 to TRBJ1-1, with 8 bases that match TRBD1. Germline V gene sequence: CDR1 SGHAT, CDR2 FQNNGV. Unmatched junction bases numbered 7, after V lost 5 bases and J lost 5 bases. The CDR3 loop spans 14 amino acids. In nucleotides, the CDR3 is TGTGCCAGCAGCGCCACCGGACAGGGTACTGAAGCTTTCTTT. It encodes CASSATGQGTEAFF.

V usage is TRBV6-6 and J usage is TRBJ2-5, with TRBD2 matching over 14 bases. The germline V gene has CDR1 MNHNY and CDR2 SVGAGI (reference sequence). The ends lost 6 bases at V and 1 base at J; junction bases unmatched: 4. CDR3 length equals 16 residues. The CDR3: CASSWGTSGGQETQYF. The CDR3 DNA sequence: TGTGCCAGCAGCTGGGGGACTAGCGGGGGCCAAGAGACCCAGTACTTC.

The rearrangement links TRBV6-5 to TRBJ2-2, with no clear D. Germline-derived CDR1 and CDR2 are MNHEY and SVGAGI. Between the trimmed V and J ends, which lost 6 bases and 5 bases, there was a span of 10 bases. The CDR3 totals 13 residues. CDR3 nucleotide sequence: TGTGCCAGCAGAACGGCAGCGACCGGGGAGCTGTTTTTT. It yields the protein CASRTAATGELFF.

This clonotype was counted ten times or more. The chain employs TRBV3-1 and TRBJ2-2; the D is unclear. This CDR3 contains 15 residues. The V end was cut by 2 bases, the J end by 2 bases, with 9 bases between. From germline, CDR1 is LGHDT and CDR2 YNNKEL (reference sequence). For the CDR3, the DNA is TGTGCCAGCAGCCAAAGAGTGGCAAACACCGGGGAGCTGTTTTTT. Residues: CASSQRVANTGELFF. Complete variable domain (other parts from reference TRBV3-1 and TRBJ2-2): DTAVSQTPKYLVTQMGNDKSIKCEQNLGHDTMYWYKQDSKKFLKIMFSYNNKELIINETVPNRFSPKSPDKAHLNLHINSLELGDSAVYFCASSQRVANTGELFFGEGSRLTVL.

Written as DNA, the CDR3 is TGCAGCGTTGGCGAGCGGGCGAATTCACCCCTCCACTTT. Translated, it gives CSVGERANSPLHF. The chain joins TRBV29-1 to TRBJ1-6; D unresolved. Trimming cost V 4 bases and J 7 bases, with 11 bases left between them. The CDR3 runs 13 residues. Germline values: CDR1 SQVTM, CDR2 ANQGSEA. The full variable domain, its missing parts supplied by reference TRBV29-1 and TRBJ1-6, is SAVISQKPSRDICQRGTSLTIQCQVDSQVTMMFWYRQQPGQSLTLIATANQGSEATYESGFVIDKFPISRPNLTFSTLTVSNMSPEDSSIYLCSVGERANSPLHFGNGTRLTVT.

This clonotype came up a few times. The chain recombines TRBV20-1 with TRBJ1-4; 7 positions match TRBD1. The CDR3 loop spans 16 amino acids. Trimming cost V 6 bases and J 7 bases; bases outside gene matches: 17. Germline V lookup: CDR1 DFQATT, CDR2 SNEGSKA (reference sequence). CDR3 amino acids: CSAYLGALDRVEKLFF. The CDR3 DNA reads TGCAGTGCATACTTAGGGGCCTTAGACAGGGTTGAAAAACTGTTTTTT.

The rearrangement links TRBV14 to TRBJ2-2; 7 nucleotides line up with TRBD1. Trimming at V came to 7 bases and at J to 5 bases, leaving 7 bases not matched to a gene. Germline CDR1 reads SGHDN; CDR2 reads FVKESK. This CDR3 has 14 amino acids. CDR3 residues: CASNTGVVTGELFF. In nucleotides, the CDR3 is TGTGCCAGCAATACAGGGGTCGTGACCGGGGAGCTGTTTTTT.

This clonotype has a handful of counts. This chain's CDR3 is CASSFFKSGQPKYF. CDR3 DNA sequence: TGTGCCAGCAGCTTCTTTAAGTCGGGACAGCCTAAGTACTTC. This chain joins TRBV7-8 and TRBJ2-7, with 7 bases identical to TRBD1. Trimming took 3 bases from V and 11 from J; bases not matched to a gene: 13. CDR1 is SGHVS, CDR2 FQNEAQ, per germline. CDR3 length: 14 amino acids.

V usage is TRBV12-3 or TRBV12-4 and J usage is TRBJ2-3; 8 bases map to TRBD2. With V trimmed by 9 bases and J by 2 bases, 4 bases remained unmatched. The CDR3 length is 13 residues. The chain's CDR3 is CASLAGTTDTQYF. For the CDR3, the DNA is TGTGCCAGTTTAGCGGGGACCACAGATACGCAGTATTTT.

The CDR3 DNA reads TGTGCCAGCACGCCGTCCGGTGATTCACCCCTCCACTTT. It yields the protein CASTPSGDSPLHF. V gene TRBV12-3 or TRBV12-4 combines with J gene TRBJ1-6; D unclear. Trimming stripped 7 bases from V and 8 bases from J, with 12 bases between. CDR3 length equals 13 residues.

This clonotype was found many times. The chain carries TRBV4-3 and TRBJ1-1; the D is unclear. The germline V and J ends were trimmed by 4 bases and 3 bases, with 9 bases remaining between them. The germline V gene has CDR1 LGHNA and CDR2 YSLEER. CDR3 length equals 13 residues. The CDR3 protein is CASSRKEYTEAFF. CDR3 in DNA: TGCGCCAGCAGCCGGAAGGAATACACTGAAGCTTTCTTT.

This clonotype has more than one count but fewer than ten. The CDR3, as DNA: TGTGCCAGCAGCCCCGCCGGACCCCCCAATGAAAAACTGTTTTTT. Residues: CASSPAGPPNEKLFF. The rearrangement joins TRBV7-6 to TRBJ1-4; D gene unclear. Germline CDR1 reads SGHVS; CDR2 reads FNYEAQ. CDR3 length: 15 amino acids. Trimming removed 5 bases from V and 5 bases from J, with 15 bases in between.

The rearrangement uses TRBV29-1 and TRBJ2-2; the match to TRBD2 covers 7 bases. The CDR3 totals 16 residues. Germline values: CDR1 SQVTM, CDR2 ANQGSEA. V was clipped by 0 bases and J by 3 bases; unmatched bases: 7. The DNA of the CDR3 is TGCAGCGTTGAAGATCTGGAGGGAGGGCACACCGGGGAGCTGTTTTTT. It specifies CSVEDLEGGHTGELFF.

This clonotype was seen only a few times. V is TRBV28 and J is TRBJ2-3, with 9 nucleotides matching TRBD1. With 6 bases clipped from V and 0 bases from J, the junction kept 13 bases outside the gene matches. Germline V gene sequence: CDR1 MDHEN, CDR2 SYDVKM. This CDR3 has 18 amino acids. CDR3 DNA sequence: TGTGCCAGCAGCCCGTGGGGACAGGGCCTAACTAGCACAGATACGCAGTATTTT. Its protein product is CASSPWGQGLTSTDTQYF.

This clonotype was picked up a small number of times. This chain connects TRBV6-1 to TRBJ2-5; 9 bases agree with TRBD1. Germline assignment: CDR1 MNHNS and CDR2 SASEGT. The CDR3 runs 14 residues. Germline trimming cut 7 bases from V and 4 bases from J; bases unmatched to any gene: 7. The CDR3: CASTGQGRGETQYF. The CDR3 DNA reads TGTGCCAGCACCGGACAGGGGCGCGGAGAGACCCAGTACTTC.

The chain carries TRBV28 and TRBJ1-2; no firm D call. V was shortened by 5 bases and J by 3 bases, with 4 bases between the two germline ends. In germline, CDR1 is MDHEN, CDR2 SYDVKM. The CDR3 is made up of 11 amino acids. CDR3 amino acids: CASSIDYGYTF. CDR3 DNA: TGTGCCAGCAGTATTGACTATGGCTACACCTTC.

This clonotype was counted only a few times. V is TRBV20-1 and J is TRBJ1-2; 7 bases align to TRBD1. This CDR3 comprises 12 residues. V was clipped by 5 bases and J by 3 bases; unmatched bases: 3. CDR1 and CDR2 (germline): DFQATT, SNEGSKA (reference sequence). The CDR3 nucleotides read TGCAGTGCTCCTGGGACAGACTATGGCTACACCTTC. Amino acids: CSAPGTDYGYTF.

This chain connects TRBV25-1 to TRBJ2-7; TRBD1 matches 7 bases. Germline V gene lookup returns CDR1 MGHDK and CDR2 SYGVNS. Trimming cost V 8 bases and J 5 bases; bases outside gene matches: 9. This CDR3 comprises 13 residues. CDR3 loop: CASGRTGVHEQYF. DNA for the CDR3: TGTGCCAGCGGAAGAACAGGGGTCCACGAGCAGTACTTC.

This clonotype was seen a few times. The chain joins TRBV4-1 to TRBJ1-5; D may be TRBD1 (6 bases). This CDR3 is built from 16 residues. The germline CDR1 and CDR2 sequences are MGHRA and YSYEKL. Trimming took 1 base from V and 1 from J, leaving 11 bases between them. The CDR3 DNA is TGCGCCAGCAGCCAAGCGGGGGCGGGCAGCAATCAGCCCCAGCATTTT. The encoded protein is CASSQAGAGSNQPQHF.

This clonotype was counted ten times or more. This rearrangement joins TRBV12-3 or TRBV12-4 to TRBJ1-1, with 7 bases aligning to TRBD1. CDR3 length equals 11 residues. After removal of 6 bases from V and 10 bases from J, the junction contained 5 bases not matched to a gene. The CDR3, as DNA: TGTGCCAGCAGCACAACAGGGGCAGCTTTCTTT. Residues: CASSTTGAAFF.

This clonotype was counted between two and nine times. The chain recombines TRBV28 with TRBJ2-3; D gene ambiguous. The CDR3 contains 16 residues. The V gene lost 4 bases and the J gene lost 5 bases, with 19 bases spanning the gap. Germline-derived CDR1 and CDR2 are MDHEN and SYDVKM. The DNA of the CDR3 is TGTGCCAGCAGTTCCAACCGGAACACCGTAGGAGATACGCAGTATTTT. Translated: CASSSNRNTVGDTQYF.

Only a few counts were recorded for this clonotype. V gene TRBV6-1 combines with J gene TRBJ1-3; D may be TRBD1 (6 bases). This CDR3 is built from 16 residues. Looked up from germline, CDR1 is MNHNS and CDR2 is SASEGT. Between the trimmed V and J ends, which lost 6 bases and 1 base, there was a span of 16 bases. CDR3 nucleotides: TGTGCCAGCAGCCGAAGGGTGGACAGTTCTGGAAACACCATATATTTT. Residues: CASSRRVDSSGNTIYF.

This clonotype has at least ten counts. This chain links TRBV3-1 with TRBJ2-1, with D unresolved. The CDR3 is made up of 15 amino acids. V was pared by 2 bases and J by 3 bases, with 11 bases between. Per germline, CDR1 LGHDT and CDR2 YNNKEL (reference sequence). The CDR3 DNA reads as TGTGCCAGCAGCCAAAAACTGGTAAGCTACAATGAGCAGTTCTTC. It translates to CASSQKLVSYNEQFF.

The chain links TRBV14 to TRBJ2-6; 8 bases are shared with TRBD2. CDR3 size: 20 residues. Looked up from germline, CDR1 is SGHDN and CDR2 is FVKESK. Trimming at V came to 0 bases and at J to 0 bases, leaving 10 bases not matched to a gene. Here the CDR3 reads CASSQDAGGPPISGANVLTF. CDR3 DNA: TGTGCCAGCAGCCAAGACGCGGGGGGCCCTCCCATCTCTGGGGCCAACGTCCTGACTTTC. Drawing the rest from reference TRBV14 and TRBJ2-6, the complete variable domain is EAGVTQFPSHSVIEKGQTVTLRCDPISGHDNLYWYRRVMGKEIKFLLHFVKESKQDESGMPNNRFLAERTGGTYSTLKVQPAELEDSGVYFCASSQDAGGPPISGANVLTFGAGSRLTVL.

This clonotype showed up just a few times. The chain uses TRBV7-2 and TRBJ2-3; TRBD2 matches at 8 bases. Germline V CDR1 and CDR2: SGHTA, FQGNSA. The V gene end was trimmed by 0 bases and the J gene end by 5 bases; junction bases not matched to a gene: 16. The CDR3 covers 19 residues. The CDR3 sequence is CASSLARLAGGAEVDTQYF. DNA for the CDR3: TGTGCCAGCAGCTTAGCCCGGTTGGCCGGGGGGGCGGAGGTAGATACGCAGTATTTT.